This T cell receptor (beta chain) was sequenced in a study of cytomegalovirus exposure and HLA in healthy donors. In germline, CDR1 is MNHEY, CDR2 SMNVEV (reference sequence). Trimming took 3 bases from V and 16 from J; bases not matched to a gene: 5. This CDR3 contains 12 residues. Libraries were prepared by immunoSEQ multiplex PCR; TCRdb keeps only in-frame clonotypes and omits some of them. The sample yields just under 150,000 clones, about 91% seen once. Notes on this clone: Its antigen is not identified.

Study outcomes and limitations: First-cohort TCR clusters tended to co-occur in the approximately 120 validation repertoires, a later analysis found.

The rearrangement joins TRBV27 to TRBJ1-6, with 8 bases that match TRBD1. The sequence derives from a man younger than 35 in good health and CMV-seropositive. The sample taken for sequencing was PBMCs. The CDR3 bases are TGTGCCAGCAGTTTCGCAGGGGGCCTTCTCCACTTT. Amino acid sequence: CASSFAGGLLHF.